Sequencing of this T cell receptor beta chain was carried out in a study of shared clonotypes between healthy human individuals. Notes on the study in general: Generally, naive subsets (rather than memory subsets) showed larger estimated richness. The study's rarefaction showed incomplete sorted-subset sequencing despite large depth.

The germline gives CDR1 SGHRS, CDR2 YFSETQ. V lost 5 bases to trimming and J lost 3 bases, with 12 bases between them. CDR3 length: 13 amino acids. Only in-frame clones appear in the TCRdb table, and some are missing; sequencing was by immunoSEQ multiplex PCR. The sample has 2,500,000 or so clones, 90% to 95% seen once. Comment on this clone: Its antigen is unidentified.

Material for sequencing was naive CD4+ T cells sorted from blood. Subset given: CD45RA+ positively selected. The J gene is TRBJ2-7, the V gene TRBV5-1, with a possible D match to TRBD2 (7 bases). The sequence was obtained from a man younger than 30 in good health. The CDR3: CASRERDNYEQYF. In DNA form, the CDR3 reads TGCGCCAGCAGGGAGCGGGACAACTACGAGCAGTACTTC.